This T cell receptor (beta chain) was identified during a study of CD8 T cells in Susac syndrome. Study-wide findings and caveats: Peak Susac CD8+ clonal expansion was seen in TEMRA cells and active patients.

Comment on this clonotype: Its target is unknown.

A quantity of about 0.5 to 1 ug RNA underwent reverse transcription using random hexamers. MiXCR was run by TCRdb on the immunoSEQ multiplex PCR reads, yielding one entry per CDR3 protein. The sample lists roughly 89,000 distinct CDR3 sequences, roughly 96% occurring once. This CDR3 region has 14 residues. Germline CDR1 SQVTM, CDR2 ANQGSEA. Trimming took off 5 bases at V and 0 bases at J, with 11 bases between the two ends. The authors sequenced TCR beta from blood CD8+ and CD4+ T cells. Patients with Susac syndrome met the recently defined diagnostic criteria for definite or probable disease. The rearrangement joins TRBV29-1 to TRBJ2-1; D possibly corresponds to TRBD2 (5 bases). The receptor was derived from a human donor with Susac syndrome. Input material: CD8+ T cells from PBMCs. The CDR3 loop is CSVQWESSYNEQFF. The CDR3 DNA follows: TGCAGCGTTCAATGGGAGAGCTCCTACAATGAGCAGTTCTTC.